This T cell receptor beta chain comes out of a study of blood T cell repertoires in COVID-19. Clones were read by immunoSEQ multiplex PCR, and TCRdb kept only the in-frame ones, dropping some. The table records roughly 250,000 clones, about 83% of them present only once. Each recovered donor of Cohort 3 presented with two negative PCRs, clearance, or symptom resolution. This clonotype was sampled from a woman aged 50 to 60 who had recovered from COVID-19. Sequencing was performed on PBMCs or T cells enriched from blood (not recorded which).

The CDR3 region has the DNA TGTGCCAGCAGAGTGACAGGACTGAACACTGAAGCTTTCTTT. This sequence encodes CASRVTGLNTEAFF. This chain uses TRBV28 with TRBJ1-1; perhaps TRBD1 as D (6 bases). Per germline, CDR1 MDHEN and CDR2 SYDVKM. Trimming cost V 6 bases and J 0 bases, with 11 bases left between them. The CDR3 runs to 14 residues. Supplemented by reference TRBV28 and TRBJ1-1, the full variable domain reads DVKVTQSSRYLVKRTGEKVFLECVQDMDHENMFWYRQDPGLGLRLIYFSYDVKMKEKGDIPEGYSVSREKKERFSLILESASTNQTSMYLCASRVTGLNTEAFFGQGTRLTVV.